Below, one T cell receptor beta chain is given with its context. Its recognized antigen is unknown. No qualities accompany the bases; no much larger clone lies one base away. Libraries came from the immunoSEQ multiplex PCR assay. For the multiplex PCR, a mixture combining 60 forward primers for TCR Vbeta segments and 13 reverse primers for TCR Jbeta segments was used. The CDR3 region of rearranged TCR beta genes was amplified from genomic DNA by a multiplex PCR assay. The amplified TCR beta libraries were sequenced on the Illumina HiSeq System as 87-base-pair reads. As for the authors' bioinformatics: In a later analysis, tens of millions of unique TCR beta chains were counted across the roughly 670 repertoires, and approximately 11 million of these chains were shared by at least two donors. Raw reads were error-corrected and collapsed into unique sequences by a nearest-neighbor algorithm in which closely related sequences were merged to remove PCR and sequencing errors. V, D and J gene segments were assigned by aligning CDR3 sequences to IMGT reference sequences. For a sequence to be retained, a match of at least six nucleotides to both a V gene segment and a J gene segment was required. A rearrangement was called productive if the CDR3 had no stop codons and remained in frame with V and J, and every other rearrangement was called non-productive. CDR3 was defined by IMGT convention, running from the second conserved V-encoded cysteine to the conserved J-encoded phenylalanine. Sequences without an unambiguous match to a single V gene segment were excluded from the earlier analysis of approximately 560 of the donors. In an earlier analysis of some 590 of the donors, a V segment was called functional when productive rearrangements were above 56.7%, and segregating when the standard deviation between donors exceeded 5%. A statistical classification framework was developed to diagnose cytomegalovirus status using the catalog of TCR beta chain sequences. V and J gene assignment, in a later analysis, came from comparing TCR nucleotide sequences with IMGT/GENE-DB human TR gene sequences. In a later analysis, CDR3 sequences and most-parsimonious VDJ recombination scenarios were assigned using the TCRdist pipeline. In a later analysis, each TCR beta chain was defined by its CDR3 amino acid sequence together with its V-gene family, and reads lacking a unique V-gene family were excluded. As a way to deal with suspected cross-contamination and a sequencing artifact, a later analysis dropped under 600 nucleotide sequences that were highly shared and had low generation probability. A later analysis calculated a clonal expansion index for each public chain from normalized within-repertoire ranks of inferred template counts. In a later analysis, generation probabilities were computed with a VDJ recombination model fitted to out-of-frame rearrangements, and the resulting probabilities were checked against IGoR. In a later analysis, hypergeometric tests were used to score TCR-TCR, TCR-HLA and TCR-CMV co-occurrence, with a repertoire-size bias correction applied to TCR pairs. False discovery rates were estimated in a later analysis by permuting HLA or CMV assignments 20 times. In a later analysis, co-occurring TCRs were grouped using DBSCAN, with TCRdist sequence similarity added in when clustering inside HLA-allele-positive subsets. Repertoires with fewer than 30,000 or more than 120,000 public chains were left out of co-occurrence clustering, as were four to six repertoires with anomalous nucleotide sharing. Held by TCRdb, this immuneACCESS table contains in-frame sequences only and omits some clones. Under half of the omission traces to an unresolved V gene where checked; the cause of the rest is unknown. The D gene and trimming were derived from the DNA, and the V and J assignments and clone size from that table. The sample profile shows around 130,000 clones; 80% to 85% of them were found once. Of the sample, less than 0.75% falls within the top ten clones.

The cohort consisted of fewer than 700 healthy bone marrow donors. At the time of sampling, all cohort members were nominally healthy, though unrecorded immune exposures were likely present. The donor was CMV seronegative and belonged to the group of roughly 330 seronegative cohort members. Each donor provided a peripheral blood sample, and peripheral blood mononuclear cells were used for TCR beta sequencing. The Qiagen DNeasy Blood Extraction Kit was used to extract genomic DNA from the blood cell samples. From the germline V gene, CDR1 is MNHNS and CDR2 is SASEGT. Trimming costs V 3 bases and J 2 bases, and their ends lie 5 bases apart. CDR3 length: 14 amino acids, cysteine to phenylalanine. The retained sequence is limited to the CDR3, 42 bases, with the frame set at the first base. The entry originates in a study of cytomegalovirus exposure and HLA in healthy donors (dated by TCRdb to about 2017). Study-wide context: In an earlier analysis of 587 of the donors, 276 Gb of sequence data and 90 million to 120 million unique TCR beta sequences from about 179 million T cells were reported. An early release covering 500 to 750 HLA-typed donors comprised about 300 gigabases of sequencing data and 65 million to 100 million unique TCR sequences. Of the 300 to 450 genotyped donors, 65% to 90% fell in the genetic ancestry cluster associated with self-reported Caucasian donors. The study aimed to test whether signatures of past pathogen exposure could be identified by cataloging public T cell receptors. The study profiled the T cell repertoires of under 700 subjects by immunosequencing and related them to cytomegalovirus serostatus. A separate validation cohort of roughly 120 different subjects was used in addition to the approximately 700-subject first cohort. To predict cytomegalovirus infection status, the study combined high-throughput TCR immunosequencing, statistical association of individual TCRs with disease status, and machine learning. A later analysis re-examined previously published TCR beta repertoires from 610 or so donors and added high-resolution HLA genotyping to investigate patterns of TCR occurrence. In the later analysis, no new phenotypic data were used to find candidate immune exposures; instead, reliance was placed on TCR beta sequences and their occurrence across donors. In an earlier analysis of over 550 of the donors, high-throughput TCR beta sequencing was used to judge whether each TCR beta V gene segment behaved as functional or pseudogenic. Donor age, sex, ethnicity and CMV serostatus were compiled together with the repertoire data. A later genetic analysis took genome-wide SNP genotypes for about 55% of the 666 donors and used that subset as a discovery cohort. All discovery cohort repertoires had been generated using a single sequencing platform. HLA typing covered class I and class II loci at four-digit resolution. Typing coverage differed by locus: A, B, C, DRB1 and DQB1 were typed in roughly 620-630 donors, DQA1 in about 560, DPA1 in 600 to 610, and DPB1 in approximately 450. Four or five DR-DQ haplotypes were handled as single units for association and clustering, since linkage in the cohort was strong. Across approximately 420 genotyped donors of the cohort, an average of approximately 240,000 unique TCR beta nucleotide sequences per donor were sequenced, and approximately 19% of those sequences were non-productive.

Overall study outcomes, separate from this receptor: In a later genetic analysis, fewer N-insertions in productive TCRs were reported among donors in an Asian-associated ancestry cluster than the roughly 640-donor mean. In a later analysis, HLA-associated TCR beta chains were found to be more clonally expanded and to have lower generation probabilities than equally common non-associated chains. In an earlier analysis of about 550 of the donors, most TCR beta V segments were observed in productive rearrangements about 90% or about 30% of the time, broadly matching IMGT annotations. Linkage disequilibrium might explain the correlated functional status among segregating V segments, but an unknown experimental factor could not be excluded. In both the original and validation cohorts, the classifier was reported to diagnose cytomegalovirus status with high specificity and sensitivity. While some public TCRs were present in many individuals, most TCR sequences turned up only very rarely across donors. Strong co-occurrence of HLA alleles, especially DR and DQ, made assigning TCR associations to individual alleles difficult. According to the authors, the approach could potentially be generalized to other disease states and immunological phenotypes. A later genetic analysis associated a missense DCLRE1C variant with V-gene and J-gene trimming of TCR beta chains, and an independent cohort replicated the association. A total of some 180 TCR beta chains were listed by the study as associated with cytomegalovirus. A further reported finding was that TCR beta sequences accurately predicted the HLA-A and HLA-B alleles for most subjects in the first cohort. The presence/absence analyses assumed that sequencing depth was roughly uniform across donors, and that assumption may not be true. According to a later analysis, most CMV-associated TCR beta chains appeared to be HLA-restricted, and the HLA associations seemed to be driven largely by CMV exposure. In a later analysis, the rate of TCR association differed among HLA loci, with DRB1 alleles having the most associated TCRs and HLA-C alleles having the fewest. A group of highly shared sequence variants was considered likely to be a technical artifact of the sequencing pipeline. A later analysis reported that several top co-occurrence clusters appeared linked to parvovirus B19, influenza, CMV and Epstein-Barr virus. Because counts were too low, 15 to 20 rarely observed V segments, including chromosome 9 orphons, were excluded from the earlier analysis of around 590 of the donors. Some IMGT-functional V segments, including TRBV6-2 and TRBV6-3, could not be told apart with the 87-base-pair reads, so those segments were excluded. In vitro tests confirmed that a few of the cytomegalovirus-associated TCR beta chains recognize cytomegalovirus antigens. The only immune exposure information available for the cohort was CMV serostatus. Only TCR beta chains were sequenced in this cohort, and the absence of alpha or paired-chain data limited detectable features. At a false discovery rate of 0.05, a later analysis linked around 17,000 TCR beta sequences to specific HLA alleles. Because HLA typing was missing for some donors at each locus, association tests included only the typed subset.

The sequence derives from a man younger than 35 in good health and CMV-seronegative. The chain is made from TRBV6-1 and TRBJ2-6; the D gene is unclear. Material: PBMCs. Read as DNA, the sequence is TGTGCCAGCAGTGAGTACACTGGGGCCAACGTCCTGACTTTC. It is translated as CASSEYTGANVLTF.